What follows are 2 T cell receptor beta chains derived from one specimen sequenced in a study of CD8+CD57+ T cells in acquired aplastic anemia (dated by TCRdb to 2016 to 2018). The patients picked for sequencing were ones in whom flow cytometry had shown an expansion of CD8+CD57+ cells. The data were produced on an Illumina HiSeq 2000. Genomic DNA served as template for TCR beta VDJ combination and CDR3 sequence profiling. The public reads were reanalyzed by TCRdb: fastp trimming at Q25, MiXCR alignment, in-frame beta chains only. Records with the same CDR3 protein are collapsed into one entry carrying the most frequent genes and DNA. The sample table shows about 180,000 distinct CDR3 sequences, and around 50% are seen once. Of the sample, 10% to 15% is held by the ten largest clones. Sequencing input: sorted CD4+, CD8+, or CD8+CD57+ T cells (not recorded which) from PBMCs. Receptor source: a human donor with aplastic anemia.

The CDR3 here is CASSVDRGHEQYF. The CDR3 DNA reads TGTGCCAGCAGTGTGGACAGGGGCCACGAGCAGTACTTC. The rearrangement joins TRBV2 to TRBJ2-7, with TRBD1 matching over 9 bases. The CDR3 spans 13 residues. V trimming: 4 bases; J trimming: 5 bases; junction bases outside the gene matches: 3. The germline V gene has CDR1 SNHLY and CDR2 FYNNEI.

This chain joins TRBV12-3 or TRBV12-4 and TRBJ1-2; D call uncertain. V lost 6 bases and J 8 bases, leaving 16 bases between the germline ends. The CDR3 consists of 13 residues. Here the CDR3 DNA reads TGTGCCAGCAGCCTAGGACCTACGGAGGGCTACACCTTC. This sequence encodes CASSLGPTEGYTF.